This T cell receptor (beta chain) stems from a study of graft-versus-host responses after intestinal transplantation. Overall study: Recipients uniformly received anti-thymocyte globulin induction, followed by tacrolimus and steroids for three to four years. Study observations and caveats: GvH clones were found in recipient marrow; some appeared first in ileum or blood.

In the case of this clone: The antigen is undetermined.

The V gene's germline CDR1 is ENHRY and CDR2 SYGVKD. The CDR3 has 12 residues. Trimming shortened V by 2 bases and J by 8 bases, and 8 bases separated the two germline ends. Sequencing was performed with immunoSEQ multiplex PCR; in TCRdb, only in-frame clones are kept and a portion is missing. This sample has about 57,000 clones, with 80% to 90% found just once. This TCR was recovered from a human patient who received an intestinal transplant, so some T cells may come from the graft donor. The chain uses TRBV10-3 and TRBJ2-3, with D unclear. Sequenced material: PBMCs, taken 26 days after transplant. CDR3 region: CAISEASGTQYF. The DNA for the CDR3 is TGTGCCATCAGTGAGGCGAGTGGTACGCAGTATTTT.